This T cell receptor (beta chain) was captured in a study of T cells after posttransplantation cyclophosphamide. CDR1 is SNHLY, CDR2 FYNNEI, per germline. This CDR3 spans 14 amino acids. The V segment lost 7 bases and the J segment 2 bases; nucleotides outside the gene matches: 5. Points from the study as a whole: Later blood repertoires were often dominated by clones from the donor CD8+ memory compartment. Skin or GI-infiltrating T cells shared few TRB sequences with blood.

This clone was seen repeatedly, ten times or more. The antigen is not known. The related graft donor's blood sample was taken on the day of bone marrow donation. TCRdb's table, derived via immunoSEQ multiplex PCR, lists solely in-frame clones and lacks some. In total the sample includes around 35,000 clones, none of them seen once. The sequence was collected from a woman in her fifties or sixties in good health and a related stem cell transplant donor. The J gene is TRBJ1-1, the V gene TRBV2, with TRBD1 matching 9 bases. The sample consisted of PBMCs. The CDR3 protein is CASTPQGANTEAFF. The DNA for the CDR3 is TGTGCCAGCACCCCACAGGGGGCTAACACTGAAGCTTTCTTT.